This is a list of T cell receptor beta chains from one sample in a study of blood T cell repertoires in COVID-19. Only in-frame clones appear in the TCRdb table, and some are missing; sequencing was by immunoSEQ multiplex PCR. The sample holds about 39,000 clones, around 87% seen once. The sequencing sample was made of peripheral blood. All receptors derive from a man between 60 and 75 years old with acute or convalescent COVID-19. CDR3s leave out the opening cysteine and the closing phenylalanine or tryptophan.

V gene	J gene	CDR3 length	CDR3 protein
TRBV11-1	TRBJ2-1	13	ASSLASGSYNEQF
TRBV10-2	TRBJ2-1	11	ASSDDSGDEQF
TRBV19	TRBJ2-7	13	ASSWGLRDPYEQY
TRBV13	TRBJ1-3	10	ASGQSGNTIY
TRBV6-2/TRBV6-3	TRBJ1-2	12	ASSSRDNTRGYT
TRBV7-9	TRBJ2-7	12	ASSSLVGPYEQY
TRBV9	TRBJ2-1	13	ASSVVGGSYNEQF
TRBV7-6	TRBJ2-2	14	ASAPTSGSSSGELF
TRBV6-5	TRBJ1-4	13	ASTRYGSGDEKLF
TRBV4-3	TRBJ1-3	18	ASSQERPNRFWSSGNTIY
TRBV5-5	TRBJ2-7	14	ASSLERLTGTYEQY
TRBV5-4	TRBJ1-2	11	ASSLTVNYGYT
TRBV27	TRBJ2-7	17	ASSFPDLGTSGRVDEQY
TRBV10-1	TRBJ1-4	12	ASSKTVGPEKLF
TRBV6-5	TRBJ1-2	13	ASSYHPGTDPGYT
TRBV27	TRBJ2-7	15	ASSLSGFRRGGYEQY
TRBV5-1	TRBJ2-5	14	ASSLLFAAGEETQY
TRBV28	TRBJ2-1	9	ASSRGNEQF
TRBV9	TRBJ2-1	11	ASSPTTGTEQF
TRBV6-2/TRBV6-3	TRBJ1-5	13	ASSHMDRNYQPQH
TRBV9	TRBJ2-3	14	ASSPRGAGVPDTQY
TRBV2	TRBJ2-5	12	ASSRQGPQETQY
TRBV10-1	TRBJ1-1	11	ASSGGGWTEAF
TRBV5-1	TRBJ2-3	13	ASRPRTGRTDTQY
TRBV5-4	TRBJ2-7	12	ASSLAGDPTKQY
TRBV2	TRBJ2-5	10	ASRDRVETQY
TRBV7-9	TRBJ2-7	12	ASSLPTGSYEQY
TRBV5-1	TRBJ1-4	13	ASTLRGGRYEKLF
TRBV5-4	TRBJ2-1	12	ASSLGGGSNEQF